The present entry profiles one TCR beta chain with its context. No antigen is known for it. No much larger clone exists at a distance of one base, and base qualities are not known. This entry is derived from a study of CD8 T cells in ankylosing spondylitis (dated by TCRdb to between 2016 and 2019). About the study as a whole: The study profiled T cell receptor beta repertoires in healthy donors and ankylosing spondylitis patients to find disease-linked TCR variants. The full study cohort was made up of roughly 25 ankylosing spondylitis patients and about a hundred healthy donors. Peripheral blood was sampled, and synovial fluid was also collected from ankylosing spondylitis patients. What the research found in general, with its limitations: According to the report, matched synovial fluid samples from ankylosing spondylitis patients were significantly enriched for the disease-linked clones. In peripheral blood, the disease-linked clones were found at relatively low frequencies and had a CD8+ phenotype. Blood from ankylosing spondylitis patients appeared to be characterized by a TCR beta motif composed of under 10 highly homologous amino acid variants. Some motif variants were previously reported in synovial fluid and blood of reactive arthritis patients, suggesting common disease-initiation mechanisms.

The instrument given in TCRdb is Illumina HiSeq 2500. Quantitative 5'-RACE with molecular barcodes was used to prepare TCR beta libraries. The paper's data handling went like this. To identify disease-linked TCR variants, a new computational method was used, one built on a probabilistic model of VDJ rearrangement. Starting from the raw public reads, TCRdb applied fastp trimming at Q25, assembled clones with MiXCR and retained in-frame beta chains. Identical CDR3 protein sequences are pooled into one entry, listed with their most common genes and DNA. The V and J calls and clone size are TCRdb's, not the authors'. The sample data list a few hundred thousand distinct CDR3 sequences, and about an eighth of these were observed just once. The top ten constitute around 6.8% of the sample. Reading from cysteine to phenylalanine, the CDR3 counts 16 amino acids. The DNA shown is the 48-base CDR3, in frame from base 1.

The receptor was derived from a male donor with ankylosing spondylitis. The specimen was blood, either unsorted or a sorted T cell fraction (not recorded which). The chain is assembled from TRBV21-1 and TRBJ1-4; no check of the table's D call, TRBD1, against the DNA was made. TRBV21-1 is labeled a pseudogene. The DNA sequence is as follows: TGTGCCAGCGGGTGGCAGGGGTCGGCAACTAATGAAAAACTGTTTTTT. Its coded protein is CASGWQGSATNEKLFF.